This entry concerns a single T cell receptor beta chain. Its antigen remains unknown. The data were taken from a study of cytomegalovirus exposure and HLA in healthy donors. Study-level background: Earlier results showed roughly 120 million unique TCR beta sequences derived from roughly 180 million T cells.

Study results and limitations: An assumption of roughly uniform sequencing depth across donors underlay the presence/absence analyses.

V lost 0 bases, J lost 8 bases, and 8 bases lay in between. CDR1 is SGHDT and CDR2 is YYEEEE in the germline V gene. This CDR3 region has 12 residues. With 60 Vbeta and 13 Jbeta primers, the PCR was carried out. Using immunoSEQ multiplex PCR, the repertoire was profiled, and TCRdb retains in-frame clones only, with some absent. The data hold about 98,000 clones, with more than 60% observed a single time. This TCR came from a man aged 18 to 35 in good health and CMV-seropositive. Sequencing input: PBMCs. The rearrangement joins TRBV5-6 to TRBJ1-2; D remains unclear. This CDR3 is CASSLEPRGYTF. Here the CDR3 DNA reads TGTGCCAGCAGCTTGGAGCCTCGGGGCTACACCTTC. The variable domain in full, completed from reference TRBV5-6 and TRBJ1-2, reads DAGVTQSPTHLIKTRGQQVTLRCSPKSGHDTVSWYQQALGQGPQFIFQYYEEEERQRGNFPDRFSGHQFPNYSSELNVNALLLGDSALYLCASSLEPRGYTFGSGTRLTVV.